This entry is about one T cell receptor (beta chain). The antigen is not known. MiXCR was run by TCRdb on the 5' RACE reads, yielding one entry per CDR3 protein. The table lists about 30,000 distinct CDR3 sequences, 4.5% to 7.5% of them singletons. These data are taken from a study of spatial heterogeneity in lung cancer. For the study at large: Alpha-chain sequences were detected in numbers that were consistently lower than beta-chain sequences.

Stated time point: blood at routine non-recurrence follow-up after resection. Sequencing was performed on whole RNA extracted from tumor and nontumor lung tissue, or from frozen PBMC, and the material was left unsorted. Study-level results: Ubiquitous expanded tumor TCRs were observed in blood more at resection than follow-up.

V was trimmed by 1 base and J by 8 bases, leaving 7 bases between them. The CDR3 loop spans 12 amino acids. Germline CDR1 and CDR2: SGHRS and YFSETQ. The rearrangement links TRBV5-1 to TRBJ1-3; D possibly corresponds to TRBD1 (5 bases). This sequence was found in a male donor with early-stage non-small cell lung cancer. This specimen was PBMCs, taken at follow-up. DNA for the CDR3: TGCGCCAGCAGCTTGCGGGGCGACACCATATATTTT. This translates into CASSLRGDTIYF. The variable domain in full, completed from reference TRBV5-1 and TRBJ1-3, reads KAGVTQTPRYLIKTRGQQVTLSCSPISGHRSVSWYQQTPGQGLQFLFEYFSETQRNKGNFPGRFSGRQFSNSRSEMNVSTLELGDSALYLCASSLRGDTIYFGEGSWLTVV.